These T cell receptor beta chains were read from a single sample in a study of T-cell memory formation after mild COVID-19. TCRdb used MiXCR to reprocess the 5' RACE reads, holding one entry per CDR3 protein. The profile shows about 120,000 distinct CDR3 sequences, about 20% of them singletons. Sequenced sample: PBMCs or a T cell subset sorted from them (not recorded which). All receptors come from a young man who had mild COVID-19 (a few samples of this study predate the infection). Cell type and time point are not known. The CDR3 runs from the conserved cysteine through the conserved F or W. D genes are given only for firm matches. Only some rows state a clone size, as once, few, many or a class for expanded clones.

clone_size j_call v_call d_call cdr3_nt cdr3_aa
- TRBJ2-5 TRBV4-1 TRBD1 TGCGCCAGCAGCCAAGGATTCAGGGGGCAGGAGACCCAGTACTTC CASSQGFRGQETQYF
- TRBJ2-7 TRBV5-1 TRBD1 TGCGCCAGCAGCAACAGGGGCTATAACAGGGACGAGCAGTACTTC CASSNRGYNRDEQYF
- TRBJ1-2 TRBV7-9 TRBD1 TGTGCCAGCAGCCCCCACAGGGGAGCTAACTATGGCTACACCTTC CASSPHRGANYGYTF
- TRBJ1-5 TRBV27 - TGTGCCAGCAGTTTATCGCGAAGCAATCAGCCCCAGCATTTT CASSLSRSNQPQHF
- TRBJ2-1 TRBV4-3 - TGCGCCAGCAGCCAACGTAGCGGGACAGGGAATGAGCAGTTCTTC CASSQRSGTGNEQFF
few TRBJ2-5 TRBV29-1 TRBD1 TGCAGCGTTGAACAGGGACAGGCGCAAGAGACCCAGTACTTC CSVEQGQAQETQYF
few TRBJ2-1 TRBV5-6 TRBD1 TGTGCCAGCAGCTTGGTAGGTAGGGGGCTCTACAATGAGCAGTTCTTC CASSLVGRGLYNEQFF
few TRBJ2-1 TRBV6-2/TRBV6-3 TRBD2 TGTGCCAGCAGTACCCGGCGAATAGCGACTAGCGGGGGGAGCAGTGAGCAGTTCTTC CASSTRRIATSGGSSEQFF
- TRBJ1-3 TRBV14 - TGTGCCAGCAGCCAAGCCCCTGGAAACACCATATATTTT CASSQAPGNTIYF
- TRBJ2-3 TRBV7-9 - TGTGCCAGCAACCCTAGAGTAAGCGGATCCACCACAGATACGCAGTATTTT CASNPRVSGSTTDTQYF
- TRBJ2-7 TRBV3-1 - TGTGCCAGCAGCCAAGGGGAGGTAAACCTATACGAGCAGTACTTC CASSQGEVNLYEQYF
few TRBJ2-1 TRBV16 TRBD2 TGTGCCAGCAGCCAATTGGGACTAGCGGGGGAGAATGAGCAGTTCTTC CASSQLGLAGENEQFF
few TRBJ2-3 TRBV7-2 - TGTGCCAGCAGCCCAGTCTTTGGACCCGAGGGCGCAGATACGCAGTATTTT CASSPVFGPEGADTQYF
- TRBJ1-3 TRBV7-9 - TGTGCCAGCAGCTTTACGGAGTCGGGAAACACCATATATTTT CASSFTESGNTIYF
- TRBJ1-2 TRBV29-1 - TGCAGCGTTGAAGACTTGTCAGGAGGGGTCTATGGCTACACCTTC CSVEDLSGGVYGYTF
few TRBJ1-1 TRBV12-3/TRBV12-4 - TGTGCCAGCAGTCTGTGGCCTGAAGCTTTCTTT CASSLWPEAFF
few TRBJ2-2 TRBV4-2 - TGTGCCAGCAGCCAAGATTGGGCAGGGGACACCGGGGAGCTGTTTTTT CASSQDWAGDTGELFF
few TRBJ2-6 TRBV6-5 - TGTGCCAGCAGTTTTTCGGTCTCTGGGGCCAACGTCCTGACTTTC CASSFSVSGANVLTF
few TRBJ2-3 TRBV5-5 - TGTGCCAGCAGCTTGCTCGACGGGACGGGCACAGATACGCAGTATTTT CASSLLDGTGTDTQYF
- TRBJ1-6 TRBV27 - TGTGCCAGCAGGTGGAGCTCCTATAATTCACCCCTCCACTTT CASRWSSYNSPLHF
- TRBJ1-2 TRBV10-3 TRBD1 TGTGCCATCTGGGGGGACAGTCTCAACTATGGCTACACCTTC CAIWGDSLNYGYTF
few TRBJ2-5 TRBV4-1 TRBD2 TGCGCCAGCAGCCAAGGCGGACTAGCGGGGGTAAGGGAGACCCAGTACTTC CASSQGGLAGVRETQYF
- TRBJ2-7 TRBV15 - TGTGCCACCAGCAGAGATGGAGGAGGGACCCGGGTTATGGGCTACGAGCAGTACTTC CATSRDGGGTRVMGYEQYF
few TRBJ1-6 TRBV4-1 TRBD1 TGCGCCAGCAGCCCCGGGACAGGGGTTTCACCCCTCCACTTT CASSPGTGVSPLHF
few TRBJ2-2 TRBV5-6 - TGTGCCAGCAGACGCGGCCCGCCAGACACGAACACCGGGGAGCTGTTTTTT CASRRGPPDTNTGELFF
- TRBJ2-1 TRBV6-2/TRBV6-3 TRBD2 TGTGCCAGCAGTCATCTAGCGGGGGGCTTCAATGAGCAGTTCTTC CASSHLAGGFNEQFF
once TRBJ1-5 TRBV27 - TGTGCCAGCAGTTTAAGGGGAAAGCCCCAGCATTTT CASSLRGKPQHF
- TRBJ1-1 TRBV6-2/TRBV6-3 - TGTGCCAGCAGACGAGCGGCGCTGGGGGCTGAAGCTTTCTTT CASRRAALGAEAFF
- TRBJ2-5 TRBV3-1 - TGTGCCAGCAGCCCCTTTGAGGGGGAAATGCAAGAGACCCAGTACTTC CASSPFEGEMQETQYF
- TRBJ2-2 TRBV5-1 - TGCGCCAGCAGCTTCTCCGGGACAACGAACACCGGGGAGCTGTTTTTT CASSFSGTTNTGELFF
- TRBJ2-4 TRBV9 TRBD2 TGTGCCAGCAGCGACGGGGGGGCATATGTTGATGTGGCCAAAAACATTCAGTACTTC CASSDGGAYVDVAKNIQYF
- TRBJ2-3 TRBV4-1 - TGCGCCAGCAGCCAGATCAGTCCGGGCACAGATACGCAGTATTTT CASSQISPGTDTQYF
few TRBJ1-2 TRBV6-5 - TGTGCCAGCAGTTACTCGACAGCTTATGGCTACACCTTC CASSYSTAYGYTF
few TRBJ2-3 TRBV7-6 - TGTGCCAGCAGCTCGAGCTTCACAGATACGCAGTATTTT CASSSSFTDTQYF
few TRBJ2-7 TRBV6-5 - TGTGCCAGCAGTCAGCCTAGCGCGGGCTACGAGCAGTACTTC CASSQPSAGYEQYF
few TRBJ2-7 TRBV20-1 - TGCAGTGCTAGAGACGGAAGCTCCTACGAGCAGTACTTC CSARDGSSYEQYF
few TRBJ2-2 TRBV3-1 TRBD2 TGTGCCAGCAGCCAGGGACTAGCACCGAACACCGGGGAGCTGTTTTTT CASSQGLAPNTGELFF
many TRBJ2-5 TRBV11-2 - TGTGCCAGCAGCTTAGTTTCGTCCAGCCAAGAGACCCAGTACTTC CASSLVSSSQETQYF
- TRBJ1-6 TRBV6-5 - TGTGCCAGCAGCCGGATGGGGTCCTATAATTCACCCCTCCACTTT CASSRMGSYNSPLHF
few TRBJ2-3 TRBV12-3/TRBV12-4 - TGTGCCAGCGGTGGGAACACAGATACGCAGTATTTT CASGGNTDTQYF
- TRBJ1-4 TRBV7-9 - TGTGCCAGCAGCTTAGGAAAGGGAAAACTGTTTTTT CASSLGKGKLFF
few TRBJ2-5 TRBV6-5 - TGTGCCAGCAGTTACTCGATCGGGCCCGGCCAAGAGACCCAGTACTTC CASSYSIGPGQETQYF
- TRBJ1-4 TRBV9 - TGTGCCAGCAGCGGCGAAGGGGTGACGGGGGAAAAACTGTTTTTT CASSGEGVTGEKLFF
- TRBJ1-5 TRBV9 - TGTGCCAGCAGCGAAGAAGGGGAGAGCAATCAGCCCCAGCATTTT CASSEEGESNQPQHF
few TRBJ2-2 TRBV9 - TGTGCCAGCCAAAGATCCACCGGGGAGCTGTTTTTT CASQRSTGELFF
few TRBJ2-7 TRBV7-9 TRBD1 TGTGCCAGCACGAGACAGGGTACCTACGAGCAGTACTTC CASTRQGTYEQYF
- TRBJ2-3 TRBV21-1 - TGTGCCAGCAGACTCGGACTAGCGGGGGGGACGCAGTATTTT CASRLGLAGGTQYF
- TRBJ2-6 TRBV18 TRBD1 TGTGCCAGCTCAAAGACGGGACAGGCCCTGCCCTCTGGGGCCAACGTCCTGACTTTC CASSKTGQALPSGANVLTF
- TRBJ1-2 TRBV29-1 TRBD1 TGCAGCGTCGCACCGGCAGGGGGCCGTGGCTATGGCTACACCTTC CSVAPAGGRGYGYTF